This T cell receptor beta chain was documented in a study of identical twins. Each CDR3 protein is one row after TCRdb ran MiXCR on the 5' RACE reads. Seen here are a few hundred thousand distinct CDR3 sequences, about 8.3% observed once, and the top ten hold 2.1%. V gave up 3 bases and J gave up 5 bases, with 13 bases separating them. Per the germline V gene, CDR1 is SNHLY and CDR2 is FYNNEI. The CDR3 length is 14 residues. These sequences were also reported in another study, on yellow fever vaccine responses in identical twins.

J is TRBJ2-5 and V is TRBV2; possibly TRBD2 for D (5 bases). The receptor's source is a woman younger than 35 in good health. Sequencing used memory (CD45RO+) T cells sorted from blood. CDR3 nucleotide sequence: TGTGCCAGCAGTGAGGGTAGCCCGGGGGAGACCCAGTACTTC. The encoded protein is CASSEGSPGETQYF.